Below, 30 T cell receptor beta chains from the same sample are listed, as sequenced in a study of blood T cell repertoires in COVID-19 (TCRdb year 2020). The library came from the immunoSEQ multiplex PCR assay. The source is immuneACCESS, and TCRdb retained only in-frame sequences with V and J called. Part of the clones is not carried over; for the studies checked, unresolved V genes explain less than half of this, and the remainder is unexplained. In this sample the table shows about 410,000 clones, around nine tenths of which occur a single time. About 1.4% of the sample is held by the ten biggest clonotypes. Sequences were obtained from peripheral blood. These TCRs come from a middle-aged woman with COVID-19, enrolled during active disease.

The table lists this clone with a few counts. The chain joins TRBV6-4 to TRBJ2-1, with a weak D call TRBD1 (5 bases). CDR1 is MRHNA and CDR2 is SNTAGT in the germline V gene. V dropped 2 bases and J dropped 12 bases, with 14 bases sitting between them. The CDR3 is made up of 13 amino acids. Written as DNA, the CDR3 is TGTGCCAGCAGTGACAAGGGGCTAGTTGGGCAGTTCTTC. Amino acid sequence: CASSDKGLVGQFF.

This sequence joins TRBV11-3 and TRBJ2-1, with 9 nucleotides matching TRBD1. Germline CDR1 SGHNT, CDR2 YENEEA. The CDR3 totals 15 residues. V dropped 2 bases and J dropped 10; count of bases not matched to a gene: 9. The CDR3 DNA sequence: TGTGCCAGCAGCTTATCGGGACAGGGAAGAGGGGAGCAGTTCTTC. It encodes CASSLSGQGRGEQFF.

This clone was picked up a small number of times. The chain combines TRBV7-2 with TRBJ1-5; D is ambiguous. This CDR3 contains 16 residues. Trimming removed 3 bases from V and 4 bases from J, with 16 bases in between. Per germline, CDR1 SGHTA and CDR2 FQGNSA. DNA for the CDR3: TGTGCCAGCAGCTTGGCGGGCGGGTGGAGTAATCAGCCCCAGCATTTT. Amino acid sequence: CASSLAGGWSNQPQHF. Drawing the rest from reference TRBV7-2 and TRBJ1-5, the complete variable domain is GAGVSQSPSNKVTEKGKDVELRCDPISGHTALYWYRQSLGQGLEFLIYFQGNSAPDKSGLPSDRFSAERTGGSVSTLTIQRTQQEDSAVYLCASSLAGGWSNQPQHFGDGTRLSIL.

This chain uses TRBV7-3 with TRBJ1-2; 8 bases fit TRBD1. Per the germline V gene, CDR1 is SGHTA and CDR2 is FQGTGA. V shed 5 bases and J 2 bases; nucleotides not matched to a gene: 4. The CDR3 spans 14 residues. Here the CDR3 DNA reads TGTGCCAGCAGCGGGCAGGGGGCCAACTATGGCTACACCTTC. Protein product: CASSGQGANYGYTF.

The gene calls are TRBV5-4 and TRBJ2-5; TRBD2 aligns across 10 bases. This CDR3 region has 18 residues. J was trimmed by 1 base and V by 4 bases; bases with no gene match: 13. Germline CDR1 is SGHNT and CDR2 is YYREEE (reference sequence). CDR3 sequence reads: CASSPPEGTSAPQETQYF. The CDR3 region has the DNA TGTGCCAGCAGCCCGCCTGAAGGGACTAGCGCGCCCCAAGAGACCCAGTACTTC. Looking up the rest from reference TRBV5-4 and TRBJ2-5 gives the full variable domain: ETGVTQSPTHLIKTRGQQVTLRCSSQSGHNTVSWYQQALGQGPQFIFQYYREEENGRGNFPPRFSGLQFPNYSSELNVNALELDDSALYLCASSPPEGTSAPQETQYFGPGTRLLVL.

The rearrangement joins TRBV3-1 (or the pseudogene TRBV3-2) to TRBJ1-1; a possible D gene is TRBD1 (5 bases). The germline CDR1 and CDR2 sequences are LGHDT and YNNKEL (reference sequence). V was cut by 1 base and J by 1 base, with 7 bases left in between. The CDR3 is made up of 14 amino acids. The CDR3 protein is CASSQAGPNTEAFF. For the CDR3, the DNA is TGTGCCAGCAGCCAAGCAGGGCCGAACACTGAAGCTTTCTTT.

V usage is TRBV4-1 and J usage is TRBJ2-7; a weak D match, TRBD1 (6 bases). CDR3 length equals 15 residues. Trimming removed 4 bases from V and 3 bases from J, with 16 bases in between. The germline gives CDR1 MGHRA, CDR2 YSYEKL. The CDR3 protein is CASSPDGTNNYEQYF. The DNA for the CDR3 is TGCGCCAGCAGCCCAGACGGGACAAATAACTACGAGCAGTACTTC.

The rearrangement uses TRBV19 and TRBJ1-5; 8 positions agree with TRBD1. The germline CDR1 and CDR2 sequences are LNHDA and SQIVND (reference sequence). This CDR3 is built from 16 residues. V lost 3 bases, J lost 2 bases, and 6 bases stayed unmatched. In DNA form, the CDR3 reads TGTGCCAGTAGTATCTTTACAGGGGGTGGCAATCAGCCCCAGCATTTT. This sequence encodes CASSIFTGGGNQPQHF.

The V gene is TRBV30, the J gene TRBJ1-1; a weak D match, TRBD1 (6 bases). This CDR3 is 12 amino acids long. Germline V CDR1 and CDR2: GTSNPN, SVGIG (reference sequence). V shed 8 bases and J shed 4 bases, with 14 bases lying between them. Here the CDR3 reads CAGKGEGTEAFF. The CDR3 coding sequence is TGTGCCGGAAAGGGGGAAGGCACTGAAGCTTTCTTT.

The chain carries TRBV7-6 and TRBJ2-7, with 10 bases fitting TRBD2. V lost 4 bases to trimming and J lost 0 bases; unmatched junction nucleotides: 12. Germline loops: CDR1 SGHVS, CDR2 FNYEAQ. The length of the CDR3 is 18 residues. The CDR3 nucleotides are TGTGCCAGCAGCTCCGTAGCGGGGGGCCCAACAATCTCCTACGAGCAGTACTTC. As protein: CASSSVAGGPTISYEQYF.

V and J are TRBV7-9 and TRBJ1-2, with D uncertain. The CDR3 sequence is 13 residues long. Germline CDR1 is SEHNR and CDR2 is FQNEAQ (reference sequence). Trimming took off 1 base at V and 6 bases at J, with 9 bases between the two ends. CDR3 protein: CASSLVGGDGYTF. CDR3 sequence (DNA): TGTGCCAGCAGCTTAGTGGGAGGAGATGGCTACACCTTC. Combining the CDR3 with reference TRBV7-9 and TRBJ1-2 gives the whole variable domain DTGVSQNPRHKITKRGQNVTFRCDPISEHNRLYWYRQTLGQGPEFLTYFQNEAQLEKSRLLSDRFSAERPKGSFSTLEIQRTEQGDSAMYLCASSLVGGDGYTFGSGTRLTVV.

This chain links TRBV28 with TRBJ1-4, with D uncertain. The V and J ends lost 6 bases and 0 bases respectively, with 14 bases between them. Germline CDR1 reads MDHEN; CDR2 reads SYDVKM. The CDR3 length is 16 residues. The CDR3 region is CASSLTYSATNEKLFF. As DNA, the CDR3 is TGTGCCAGCAGCCTAACTTACAGTGCAACTAATGAAAAACTGTTTTTT.

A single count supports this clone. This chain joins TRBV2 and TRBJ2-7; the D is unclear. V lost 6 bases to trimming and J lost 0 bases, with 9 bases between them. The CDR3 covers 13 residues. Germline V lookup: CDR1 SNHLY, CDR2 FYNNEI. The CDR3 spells CASRQTISYEQYF. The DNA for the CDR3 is TGTGCCAGCAGACAGACGATCTCCTACGAGCAGTACTTC.

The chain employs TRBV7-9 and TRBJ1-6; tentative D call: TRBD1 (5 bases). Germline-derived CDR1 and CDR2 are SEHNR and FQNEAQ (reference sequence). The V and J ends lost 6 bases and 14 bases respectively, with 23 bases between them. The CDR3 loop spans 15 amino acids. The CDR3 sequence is CASRPDGTPASTLHF. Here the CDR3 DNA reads TGTGCCAGCAGGCCAGACGGGACTCCCGCTTCTACCCTCCACTTT.

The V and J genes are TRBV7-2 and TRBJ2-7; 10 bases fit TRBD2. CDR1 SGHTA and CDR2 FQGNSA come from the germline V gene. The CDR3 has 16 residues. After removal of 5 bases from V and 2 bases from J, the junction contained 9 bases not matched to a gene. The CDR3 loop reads CASSPQSSGRTYEQYF. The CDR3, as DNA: TGTGCCAGCAGCCCCCAGAGTAGCGGGAGGACCTACGAGCAGTACTTC.

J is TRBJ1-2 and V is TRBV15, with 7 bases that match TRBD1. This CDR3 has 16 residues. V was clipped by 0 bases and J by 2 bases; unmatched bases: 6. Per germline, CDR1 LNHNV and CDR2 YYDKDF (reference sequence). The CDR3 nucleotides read TGTGCCACCAGCAGAGATCCGGCAGGGGGGAACTATGGCTACACCTTC. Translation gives CATSRDPAGGNYGYTF.

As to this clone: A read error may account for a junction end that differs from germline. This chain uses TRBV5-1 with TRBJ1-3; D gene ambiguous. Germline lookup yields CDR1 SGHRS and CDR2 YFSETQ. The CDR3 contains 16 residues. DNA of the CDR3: TGCGCCAGCAGATTGGGAAACTTAAGCTCTGGAAACACCATATATTTT. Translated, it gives CASRLGNLSSGNTIYF.

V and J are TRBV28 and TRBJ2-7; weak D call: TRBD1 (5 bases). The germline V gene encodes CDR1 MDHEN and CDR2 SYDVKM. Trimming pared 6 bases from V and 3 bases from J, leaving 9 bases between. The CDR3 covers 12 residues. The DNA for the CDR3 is TGTGCCAGCAGCCTCCAGGGCTACGAGCAGTACTTC. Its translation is CASSLQGYEQYF.

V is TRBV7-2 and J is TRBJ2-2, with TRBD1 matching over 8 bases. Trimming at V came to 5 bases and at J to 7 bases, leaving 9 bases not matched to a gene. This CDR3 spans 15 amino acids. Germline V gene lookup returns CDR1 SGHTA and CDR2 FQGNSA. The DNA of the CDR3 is TGTGCCAGCAGCACTCGACAGGGGAGTGTCGGGGAGCTGTTTTTT. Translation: CASSTRQGSVGELFF.

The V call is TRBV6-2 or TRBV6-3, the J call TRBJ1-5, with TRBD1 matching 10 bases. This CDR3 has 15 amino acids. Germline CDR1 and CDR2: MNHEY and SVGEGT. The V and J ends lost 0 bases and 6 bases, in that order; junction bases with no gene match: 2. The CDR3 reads CASSYSDRGLQPQHF. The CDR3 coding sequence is TGTGCCAGCAGTTACTCAGACAGGGGGCTTCAGCCCCAGCATTTT.

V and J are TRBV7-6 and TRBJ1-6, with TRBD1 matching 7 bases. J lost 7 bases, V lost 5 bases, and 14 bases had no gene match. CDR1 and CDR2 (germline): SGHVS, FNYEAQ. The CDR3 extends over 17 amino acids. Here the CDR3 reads CASSHKSPGQINSPLHF. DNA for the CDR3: TGTGCCAGCAGCCACAAATCCCCGGGACAGATAAATTCACCCCTCCACTTT.

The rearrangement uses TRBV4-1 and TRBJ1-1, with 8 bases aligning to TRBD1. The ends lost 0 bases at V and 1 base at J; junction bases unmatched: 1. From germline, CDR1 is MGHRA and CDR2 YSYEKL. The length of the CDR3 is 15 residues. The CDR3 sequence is CASSQDDRGNTEAFF. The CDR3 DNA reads TGCGCCAGCAGCCAAGATGACAGGGGGAACACTGAAGCTTTCTTT.

This CDR3 is CASSDSGTAVQYF. CDR3 nucleotides: TGTGCCAGCAGCGATTCCGGGACAGCGGTGCAGTACTTC. The chain uses TRBV7-9 and TRBJ2-7, with 7 bases that match TRBD1. After removal of 5 bases from V and 9 bases from J, the junction contained 10 bases not matched to a gene. Germline V gives CDR1 SEHNR, CDR2 FQNEAQ (reference sequence). The CDR3 contains 13 residues.

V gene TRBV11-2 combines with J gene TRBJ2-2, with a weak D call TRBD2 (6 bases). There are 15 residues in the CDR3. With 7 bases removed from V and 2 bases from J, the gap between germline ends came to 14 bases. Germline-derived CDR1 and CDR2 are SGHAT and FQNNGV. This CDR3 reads CASIDLGGNTGELFF. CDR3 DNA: TGTGCCAGCATCGACCTGGGGGGAAACACCGGGGAGCTGTTTTTT.

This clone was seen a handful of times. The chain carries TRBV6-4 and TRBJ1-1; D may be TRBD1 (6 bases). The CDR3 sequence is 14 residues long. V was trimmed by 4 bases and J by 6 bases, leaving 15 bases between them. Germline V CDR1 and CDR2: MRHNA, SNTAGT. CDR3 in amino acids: CASSASSGVAEAFF. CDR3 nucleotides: TGTGCCAGCAGTGCCAGCTCAGGGGTGGCTGAAGCTTTCTTT.

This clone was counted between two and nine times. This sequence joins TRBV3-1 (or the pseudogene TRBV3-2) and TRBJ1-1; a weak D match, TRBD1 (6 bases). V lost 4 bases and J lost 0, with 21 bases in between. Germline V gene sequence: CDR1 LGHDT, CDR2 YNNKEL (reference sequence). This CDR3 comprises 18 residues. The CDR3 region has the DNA TGTGCCAGCAGCCCCTTCCCCGGAGCAGGGGCCATGAACACTGAAGCTTTCTTT. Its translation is CASSPFPGAGAMNTEAFF.

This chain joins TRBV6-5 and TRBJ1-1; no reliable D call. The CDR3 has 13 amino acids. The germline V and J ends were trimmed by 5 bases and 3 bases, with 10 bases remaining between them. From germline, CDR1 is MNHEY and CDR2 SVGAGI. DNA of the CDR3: TGTGCCAGCAGTACCCCCGCAGACACTGAAGCTTTCTTT. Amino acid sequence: CASSTPADTEAFF.

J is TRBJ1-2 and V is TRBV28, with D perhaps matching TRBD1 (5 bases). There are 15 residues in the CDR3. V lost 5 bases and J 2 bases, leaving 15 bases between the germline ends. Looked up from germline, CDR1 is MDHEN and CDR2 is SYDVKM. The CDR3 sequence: CASSIGGTGNYGYTF. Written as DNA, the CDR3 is TGTGCCAGCAGTATCGGGGGGACCGGCAACTATGGCTACACCTTC.

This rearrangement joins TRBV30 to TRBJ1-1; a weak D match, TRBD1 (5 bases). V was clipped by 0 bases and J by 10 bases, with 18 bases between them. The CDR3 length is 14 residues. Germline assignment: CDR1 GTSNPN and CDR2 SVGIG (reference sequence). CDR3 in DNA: TGTGCCTGGAGTGTACAGGCAACTTATTATAGAGCTTTCTTT. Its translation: CAWSVQATYYRAFF.

The CDR3 here is CAWSSSYGYTF. Here the CDR3 DNA reads TGTGCCTGGAGTTCCAGCTATGGCTACACCTTC. This chain connects TRBV30 to TRBJ1-2; D gene ambiguous. Trimming left V 2 bases short and J 4 bases short, with 5 bases between. CDR3 size: 11 residues. The germline V gene has CDR1 GTSNPN and CDR2 SVGIG (reference sequence).